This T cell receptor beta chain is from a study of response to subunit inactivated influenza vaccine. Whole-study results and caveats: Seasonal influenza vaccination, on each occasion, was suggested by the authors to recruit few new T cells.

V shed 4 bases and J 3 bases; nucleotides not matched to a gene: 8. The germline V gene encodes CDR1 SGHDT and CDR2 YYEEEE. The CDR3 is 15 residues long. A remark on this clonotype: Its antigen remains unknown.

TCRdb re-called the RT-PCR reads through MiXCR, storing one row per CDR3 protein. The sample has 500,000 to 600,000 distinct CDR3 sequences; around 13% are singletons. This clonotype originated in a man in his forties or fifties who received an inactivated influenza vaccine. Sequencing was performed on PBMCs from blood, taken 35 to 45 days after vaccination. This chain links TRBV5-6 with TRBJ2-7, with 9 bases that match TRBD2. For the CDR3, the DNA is TGTGCCAGCAGCATCCGGGGACTAGCCTACTACGAGCAGTACTTC. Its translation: CASSIRGLAYYEQYF.